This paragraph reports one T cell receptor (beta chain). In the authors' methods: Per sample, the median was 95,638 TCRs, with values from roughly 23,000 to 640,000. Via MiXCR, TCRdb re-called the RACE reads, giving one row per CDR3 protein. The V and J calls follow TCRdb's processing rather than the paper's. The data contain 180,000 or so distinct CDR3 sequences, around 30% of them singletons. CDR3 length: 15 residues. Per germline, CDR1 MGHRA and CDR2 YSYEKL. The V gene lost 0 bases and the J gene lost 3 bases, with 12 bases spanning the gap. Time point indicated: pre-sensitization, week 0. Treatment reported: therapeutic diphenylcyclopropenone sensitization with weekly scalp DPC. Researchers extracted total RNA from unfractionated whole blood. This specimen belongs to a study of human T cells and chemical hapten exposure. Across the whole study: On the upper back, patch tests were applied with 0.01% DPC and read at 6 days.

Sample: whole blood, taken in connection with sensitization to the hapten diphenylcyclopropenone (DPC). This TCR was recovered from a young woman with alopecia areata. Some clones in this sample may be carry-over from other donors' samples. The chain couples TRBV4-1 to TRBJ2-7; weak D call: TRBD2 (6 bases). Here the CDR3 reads CASSQDRAGVYEQYF. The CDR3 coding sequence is TGCGCCAGCAGCCAAGATCGAGCGGGCGTCTACGAGCAGTACTTC.